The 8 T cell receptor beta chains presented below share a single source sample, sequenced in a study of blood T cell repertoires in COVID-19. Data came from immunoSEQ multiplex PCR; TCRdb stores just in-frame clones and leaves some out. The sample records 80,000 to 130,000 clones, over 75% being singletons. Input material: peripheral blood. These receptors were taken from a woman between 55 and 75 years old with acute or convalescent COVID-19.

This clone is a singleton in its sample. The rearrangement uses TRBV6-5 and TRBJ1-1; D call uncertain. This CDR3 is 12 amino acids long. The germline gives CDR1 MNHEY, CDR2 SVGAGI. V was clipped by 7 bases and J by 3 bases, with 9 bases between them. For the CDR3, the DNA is TGTGCCAGCATGCGGGGAGACACTGAAGCTTTCTTT. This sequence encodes CASMRGDTEAFF.

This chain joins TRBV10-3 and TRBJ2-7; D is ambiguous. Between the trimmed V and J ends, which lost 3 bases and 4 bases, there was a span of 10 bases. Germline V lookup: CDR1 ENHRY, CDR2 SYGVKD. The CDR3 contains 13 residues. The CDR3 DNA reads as TGTGCCATCAGTGACAACTACGGTTACGAGCAGTACGTC. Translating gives CAISDNYGYEQYV.

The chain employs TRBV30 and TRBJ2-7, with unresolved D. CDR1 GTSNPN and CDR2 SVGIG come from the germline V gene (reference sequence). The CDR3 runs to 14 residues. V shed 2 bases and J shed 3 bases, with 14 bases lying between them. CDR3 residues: CAWSLDPVNYEQYF. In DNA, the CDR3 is TGTGCCTGGAGTCTAGATCCGGTAAACTACGAGCAGTACTTC.

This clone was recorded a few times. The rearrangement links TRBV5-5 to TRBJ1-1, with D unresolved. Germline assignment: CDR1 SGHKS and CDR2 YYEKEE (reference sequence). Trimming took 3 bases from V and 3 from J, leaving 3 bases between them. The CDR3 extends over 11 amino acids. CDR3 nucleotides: TGTGCCAGCAGCTCATACACTGAAGCTTTCTTT. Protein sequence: CASSSYTEAFF.

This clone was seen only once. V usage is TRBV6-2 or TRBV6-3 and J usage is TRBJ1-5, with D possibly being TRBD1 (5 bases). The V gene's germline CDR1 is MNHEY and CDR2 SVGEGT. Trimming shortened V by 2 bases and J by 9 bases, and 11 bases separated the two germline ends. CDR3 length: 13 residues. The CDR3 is CASSYGGELPQHF. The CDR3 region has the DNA TGTGCCAGCAGTTACGGGGGGGAGTTGCCCCAGCATTTT.

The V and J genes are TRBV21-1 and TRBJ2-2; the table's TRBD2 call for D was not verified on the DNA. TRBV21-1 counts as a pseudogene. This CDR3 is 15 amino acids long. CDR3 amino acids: CASSKIAGVPGELFF. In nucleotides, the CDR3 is TGTGCCAGCAGCAAAATAGCGGGAGTCCCCGGGGAGCTGTTTTTT.

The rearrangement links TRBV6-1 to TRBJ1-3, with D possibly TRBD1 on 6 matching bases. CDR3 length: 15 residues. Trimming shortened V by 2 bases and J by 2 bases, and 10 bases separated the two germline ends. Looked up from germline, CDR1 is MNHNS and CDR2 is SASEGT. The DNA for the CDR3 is TGTGCCAGCAGTGAAAGGACAGTCGCTGGAAACACCATATATTTT. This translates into CASSERTVAGNTIYF.

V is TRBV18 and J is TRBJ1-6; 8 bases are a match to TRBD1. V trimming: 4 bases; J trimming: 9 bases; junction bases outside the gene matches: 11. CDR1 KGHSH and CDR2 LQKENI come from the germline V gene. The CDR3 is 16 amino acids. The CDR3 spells CASSLTGELESSPLHF. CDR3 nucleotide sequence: TGTGCCAGCTCACTGACAGGGGAACTTGAGTCTTCACCCCTCCACTTT.